This entry concerns a single TCR beta chain. Its target is unknown. Some second doses came at about 4 weeks and others at about 12 weeks; these were pooled. CDR1 LNHDA and CDR2 SQIVND come from the germline V gene (reference sequence). V dropped 5 bases and J dropped 1; count of bases not matched to a gene: 6. The CDR3 has 16 amino acids. Sequencing used immunoSEQ multiplex PCR; TCRdb keeps in-frame clones, though not all of them. The table shows 250,000 to 300,000 clones, with almost 95% occurring only once. These data are taken from a study of T cell responses to AZD1222 COVID-19 vaccine. Broader study findings: White British people made up most donors, females outnumbered males, and clonal diversity was possibly underestimated. Only five or six AZD1222 recipients tested seropositive at baseline. In the spike-specific TCR repertoire, nearly half reportedly target unmutated variant regions.

The specimen comprised peripheral blood, sampled 28 days after the second AZD1222 dose. The origin of this receptor is an adult who received the AZD1222 COVID-19 vaccine. The chain recombines TRBV19 with TRBJ2-3; 10 bases are shared with TRBD2. The CDR3 DNA reads as TGTGCCAGTAGTCTCATGGGGACTAGCGGCACAGATACGCAGTATTTT. Residues: CASSLMGTSGTDTQYF.